This record concerns one T cell receptor beta chain sequence. Its antigen remains unknown. The CDR3 loop spans 16 amino acids. V was shortened by 6 bases and J by 0 bases, with 17 bases between the two germline ends. These data are taken from a study of T-cell memory formation after mild COVID-19. Across the whole study: Largely, the TCR clusters proved donor specific. Study observations and caveats: Clones shrinking between day 15 and 85 showed a balanced CD4/CD8 split, and those that grew later tilted toward CD4+. Largely, contracting CD4+ clones fell within CM and EM, and contracting CD8+ clones within EMRA. SARS-CoV-2 specificity was not confirmed for second-wave clones peaking on day 37.

TCRdb recomputed calls from the 5' RACE reads with MiXCR, one row per CDR3 protein. This sample yields about 82,000 distinct CDR3 sequences, of which roughly 13% are seen a single time; about 40% belongs to the top ten. The specimen sequenced was PBMCs or a T cell subset sorted from them (not recorded which). This receptor was obtained from a young man who had mild COVID-19 (a few samples of this study predate the infection). Cell type and time point are not known. The chain uses TRBV12-3 or TRBV12-4 and TRBJ2-5; maybe TRBD2 (6 bases). CDR3 nucleotides: TGTGCCAGCAGCCCGGAGCAGACTAGGGACCAAGAGACCCAGTACTTC. As protein: CASSPEQTRDQETQYF.